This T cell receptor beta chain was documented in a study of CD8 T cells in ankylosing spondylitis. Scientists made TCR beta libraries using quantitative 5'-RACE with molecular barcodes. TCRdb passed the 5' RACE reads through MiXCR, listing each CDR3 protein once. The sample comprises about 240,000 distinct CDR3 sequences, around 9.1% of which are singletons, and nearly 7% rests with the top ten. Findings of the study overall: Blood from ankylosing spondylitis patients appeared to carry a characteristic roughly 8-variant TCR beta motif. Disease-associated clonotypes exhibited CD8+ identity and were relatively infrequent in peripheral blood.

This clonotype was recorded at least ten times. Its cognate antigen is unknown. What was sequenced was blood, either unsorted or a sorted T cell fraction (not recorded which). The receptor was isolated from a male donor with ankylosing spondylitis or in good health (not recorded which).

CDR3 loop: CSARVVTEAFF. CDR3 coding DNA: TGCAGTGCTAGAGTTGTCACTGAAGCTTTCTTT. This chain connects TRBV20-1 to TRBJ1-1; D gene uncertain. CDR1 and CDR2 from the germline V gene are DFQATT and SNEGSKA (reference sequence). V lost 1 base and J 4 bases, leaving 4 bases between the germline ends. The CDR3 spans 11 residues.